One sample yielded the 18 T cell receptor beta chains listed below, sequenced in a study of blood T cell repertoires in COVID-19. Repertoires were generated with immunoSEQ multiplex PCR, while TCRdb's copy carries only in-frame clones and drops some. The repertoire consists of over 65,000 clones, with roughly 77% occurring once and the leading ten covering 9% to 9.5%. The sample consisted of peripheral blood. The receptors here all came from a human donor in a cohort sampled during active COVID-19.

The chain combines TRBV28 with TRBJ2-2; 11 bases line up with TRBD2. This CDR3 comprises 17 residues. The V and J ends lost 3 bases and 0 bases, in that order; junction bases with no gene match: 3. The germline V gene has CDR1 MDHEN and CDR2 SYDVKM. The CDR3 spells CASSFQLAGANTGELFF. The DNA of the CDR3 is TGTGCCAGCAGTTTTCAACTAGCGGGAGCGAACACCGGGGAGCTGTTTTTT.

This chain connects TRBV3-1 (or the pseudogene TRBV3-2) to TRBJ2-1; a possible D gene is TRBD2 (6 bases). The germline gives CDR1 LGHDT, CDR2 YNNKEL (reference sequence). The length of the CDR3 is 15 residues. The ends were cut back, 0 bases at V and 6 bases at J, with 12 bases in the middle. CDR3 bases: TGTGCCAGCAGCCAAGATCGGGGGAAGGGCAATGAGCAGTTCTTC. Translation: CASSQDRGKGNEQFF.

This sequence joins TRBV6-5 and TRBJ1-3; 7 bases line up with TRBD1. Germline V gene lookup returns CDR1 MNHEY and CDR2 SVGAGI. CDR3 size: 15 residues. After removal of 5 bases from V and 3 bases from J, the junction contained 7 bases not matched to a gene. In nucleotides, the CDR3 is TGTGCCAGCAGTCGACTCGACAGGGTTGGAAACACCATATATTTT. Translated, it gives CASSRLDRVGNTIYF.

The chain combines TRBV12-3 or TRBV12-4 with TRBJ2-1; TRBD1 is a possible D gene (5 bases). Trimming cost V 7 bases and J 8 bases, with 12 bases left between them. The CDR3 length is 12 residues. The CDR3 DNA reads as TGTGCCAGCACCCTGACAGAGCATGAGCAGTTCTTC. Amino acid sequence: CASTLTEHEQFF.

In its sample, this clone was seen many times. V usage is TRBV6-1 and J usage is TRBJ2-3; possibly TRBD1 for D (5 bases). Germline V lookup: CDR1 MNHNS, CDR2 SASEGT. The CDR3 has 16 amino acids. V dropped 2 bases and J dropped 4 bases, with 16 bases sitting between them. The CDR3 reads CASSERGGRSPDTQYF. DNA of the CDR3: TGTGCCAGCAGTGAAAGGGGTGGAAGGAGCCCAGATACGCAGTATTTT.

The chain carries TRBV7-2 and TRBJ2-5; no clear D gene. The CDR3 spans 12 residues. Germline CDR1 SGHTA, CDR2 FQGNSA. The V gene lost 5 bases and the J gene lost 7 bases, with 11 bases spanning the gap. The CDR3, as DNA: TGTGCCAGCAGCCACTCGCTAGGGACCCAGTACTTC. Residues: CASSHSLGTQYF.

The V and J genes are TRBV19 and TRBJ2-1; 10 nucleotides agree with TRBD2. The CDR3 length is 16 residues. After removal of 5 bases from V and 8 bases from J, the junction contained 12 bases not matched to a gene. Germline V gene sequence: CDR1 LNHDA, CDR2 SQIVND (reference sequence). CDR3 loop: CASSLSGLAIRDEQFF. For the CDR3, the DNA is TGTGCCAGTAGTCTATCGGGACTAGCGATCAGGGATGAGCAGTTCTTC.

This chain uses TRBV4-3 with TRBJ2-7; TRBD2 is a possible D gene (6 bases). Trimming left V 0 bases short and J 2 bases short, with 14 bases between. This CDR3 contains 16 residues. The germline V gene has CDR1 LGHNA and CDR2 YSLEER. The CDR3 loop reads CASSQDGAGPTYEQYF. DNA for the CDR3: TGCGCCAGCAGCCAAGACGGCGCGGGACCCACCTACGAGCAGTACTTC.

CDR3 coding DNA: TGTGCCAGCAGCACCGGACTAGCGGGAGAGGGTGAGCAGTTCTTC. Translating it yields CASSTGLAGEGEQFF. The gene calls are TRBV13 and TRBJ2-1; 13 nucleotides match TRBD2. Per the germline V gene, CDR1 is PRHDT and CDR2 is FYEKMQ (reference sequence). V was pared by 5 bases and J by 9 bases, with 7 bases of the junction left unmatched. This CDR3 has 15 residues.

This sequence joins TRBV5-1 and TRBJ2-7; 8 bases agree with TRBD1. The junction had 8 bases not matched to a gene; V was cut back by 4 bases and J by 5 bases. The germline gives CDR1 SGHRS, CDR2 YFSETQ. CDR3 length equals 14 residues. The chain's CDR3 is CASSQGQGGDEQYF. The CDR3 DNA is TGCGCCAGCAGCCAAGGACAGGGTGGAGACGAGCAGTACTTC. The complete variable domain, with remaining parts taken from reference TRBV5-1 and TRBJ2-7, reads KAGVTQTPRYLIKTRGQQVTLSCSPISGHRSVSWYQQTPGQGLQFLFEYFSETQRNKGNFPGRFSGRQFSNSRSEMNVSTLELGDSALYLCASSQGQGGDEQYFGPGTRLTVT.

This clone was seen more than once but under ten times. This sequence joins TRBV27 and TRBJ2-7, with 10 bases identical to TRBD2. V dropped 5 bases and J dropped 4; count of bases not matched to a gene: 11. From germline, CDR1 is MNHEY and CDR2 SMNVEV (reference sequence). The CDR3 spans 16 residues. CDR3 loop: CASSPRLGTSVYEQYF. CDR3 nucleotide sequence: TGTGCCAGCAGTCCCAGACTCGGGACTAGCGTTTACGAGCAGTACTTC.

The genes are TRBV9 and TRBJ1-2; 7 bases fit TRBD1. Germline lookup yields CDR1 SGDLS and CDR2 YYNGEE. V was clipped by 0 bases and J by 3 bases; unmatched bases: 5. CDR3 length: 15 amino acids. The CDR3 is CASSVGEGADYGYTF. The CDR3 DNA reads TGTGCCAGCAGCGTAGGTGAGGGGGCCGACTATGGCTACACCTTC.

The chain couples TRBV7-9 to TRBJ2-3; D perhaps matches TRBD1 (6 bases). Deletions cut 4 bases from V and 2 bases from J, with 13 bases between. From germline, CDR1 is SEHNR and CDR2 FQNEAQ (reference sequence). The CDR3 extends over 15 amino acids. Here the CDR3 DNA reads TGTGCCAGCAGCTACGGGACAAAATCCACAGATACGCAGTATTTT. Translated, it gives CASSYGTKSTDTQYF.

J is TRBJ2-1 and V is TRBV11-2, with 9 bases matching TRBD1. Looked up from germline, CDR1 is SGHAT and CDR2 is FQNNGV. Trimming at V came to 3 bases and at J to 3 bases, leaving 6 bases not matched to a gene. The CDR3 extends over 16 amino acids. This CDR3 reads CASSLISGQGYNEQFF. The CDR3 coding sequence is TGTGCCAGCAGCTTGATTTCGGGACAGGGCTACAATGAGCAGTTCTTC.

The chain uses TRBV2 and TRBJ2-1; 7 positions agree with TRBD2. Germline-derived CDR1 and CDR2 are SNHLY and FYNNEI. J lost 9 bases, V lost 6 bases, and 20 bases had no gene match. The CDR3 sequence is 17 residues long. The CDR3 DNA reads as TGTGCCAGCAGACGTGCCGGGACTACACACTCCGACACTGAGCAGTTCTTC. As protein: CASRRAGTTHSDTEQFF. The whole variable domain, filled in from reference TRBV2 and TRBJ2-1, reads EPEVTQTPSHQVTQMGQEVILRCVPISNHLYFYWYRQILGQKVEFLVSFYNNEISEKSEIFDDQFSVERPDGSNFTLKIRSTKLEDSAMYFCASRRAGTTHSDTEQFFGPGTRLTVL.

CDR3 amino acids: CASSVKLAGGELFF. The CDR3 DNA follows: TGTGCCAGCAGCGTCAAGTTAGCGGGAGGGGAGCTGTTTTTT. The chain is built from TRBV9 and TRBJ2-2; 8 nucleotides agree with TRBD2. This CDR3 contains 14 residues. The germline gives CDR1 SGDLS, CDR2 YYNGEE. J gave up 8 bases and V 2 bases, and 5 bases lay outside the gene matches.

This clone has just a few counts. The rearrangement uses TRBV12-3 or TRBV12-4 and TRBJ2-4; no definite D call. The V gene lost 4 bases and the J gene lost 5 bases, with 6 bases spanning the gap. This CDR3 has 12 amino acids. Here the CDR3 reads CASSSEENIQYF. The CDR3 DNA sequence: TGTGCCAGCAGTTCAGAGGAAAACATTCAGTACTTC.

V is TRBV7-9 and J is TRBJ2-1; TRBD1 agrees at 9 bases. The germline CDR1 and CDR2 sequences are SEHNR and FQNEAQ (reference sequence). V was pared by 5 bases and J by 8 bases, with 10 bases of the junction left unmatched. CDR3 length: 15 residues. Here the CDR3 DNA reads TGTGCCAGCAGCACTGACAGGGGGACGATCGATGAGCAGTTCTTC. It specifies CASSTDRGTIDEQFF. The variable domain in full, with the rest retrieved from reference TRBV7-9 and TRBJ2-1, is DTGVSQNPRHKITKRGQNVTFRCDPISEHNRLYWYRQTLGQGPEFLTYFQNEAQLEKSRLLSDRFSAERPKGSFSTLEIQRTEQGDSAMYLCASSTDRGTIDEQFFGPGTRLTVL.